A single sample gave rise to the 20 T cell receptor beta chains below, sequenced in a study of post-analysis software for immune sequencing data (dated by TCRdb to between 2015 and 2016). Receptor libraries were prepared by PCR. These reads were obtained on an Illumina HiSeq 2500. Unique molecular identifiers were incorporated into TCR beta cDNA libraries to reduce PCR and sequencing biases. In TCRdb, the public reads were trimmed at Q25 with fastp and aligned with MiXCR, with productive beta chains retained. Every distinct CDR3 protein forms one entry, paired with its most common genes and DNA. Recorded for this sample are approximately 570,000 distinct CDR3 sequences; 44% of them occurred a single time. 1.5% to 2% of the sample lies in the top ten. Points the paper makes about the study in general: Four to six TRBV segments, including TRBV5-6, TRBV5-1 and TRBV20-1, were significantly more frequent in patients than controls.

These receptors are not linked to any known antigen. Sequenced sample: blood. These receptor sequences come from a girl aged 5-17 years with multiple sclerosis.

The chain has TRBV20-1 and TRBJ2-3; 7 bases line up with TRBD1. Germline values: CDR1 DFQATT, CDR2 SNEGSKA (reference sequence). V lost 0 bases to trimming and J lost 5 bases; unmatched junction nucleotides: 5. CDR3 length: 14 amino acids. CDR3 amino acids: CSARDPTGEDTQYF. DNA of the CDR3: TGCAGTGCTAGAGACCCCACAGGGGAAGATACGCAGTATTTT.

The rearrangement links TRBV7-4 to TRBJ1-2, with D possibly matching TRBD1 (5 bases). Trimming pared 1 base from V and 3 bases from J, leaving 15 bases between. The CDR3 has 16 residues. The germline V gene encodes CDR1 SGHVT and CDR2 SQSDAQ. Here the CDR3 reads CASSLGQAQDHYGYTF. CDR3 in DNA: TGTGCCAGCAGCTTAGGGCAGGCACAGGATCACTATGGCTACACCTTC.

The chain has TRBV5-1 and TRBJ2-3; 8 bases are shared with TRBD2. The CDR3 consists of 15 residues. The ends lost 1 base at V and 6 bases at J; junction bases unmatched: 7. Per germline, CDR1 SGHRS and CDR2 YFSETQ. CDR3 DNA sequence: TGCGCCAGCAGCTTGCTCGGCGGGAGGTCCGATACGCAGTATTTT. Protein sequence: CASSLLGGRSDTQYF.

This sequence joins TRBV29-1 and TRBJ2-6; no clear D gene. V lost 0 bases and J 0 bases, leaving 15 bases between the germline ends. Germline V gives CDR1 SQVTM, CDR2 ANQGSEA. The CDR3 has 18 residues. In nucleotides, the CDR3 is TGCAGCGTTGAAGATCCACAGATAAAGCTCTCTGGGGCCAACGTCCTGACTTTC. Translation gives CSVEDPQIKLSGANVLTF.

This sequence joins TRBV5-1 and TRBJ1-1; weak D call: TRBD1 (5 bases). V lost 2 bases, J lost 4 bases, and 12 bases lay in between. CDR3 length equals 14 residues. Germline CDR1 reads SGHRS; CDR2 reads YFSETQ. The CDR3 loop reads CASSFRGQGTEAFF. The CDR3 coding sequence is TGCGCCAGCAGCTTTCGAGGGCAGGGCACTGAAGCTTTCTTT.

V usage is TRBV2 and J usage is TRBJ1-1; D gene unclear. The ends were cut back, 6 bases at V and 4 bases at J, with 9 bases in the middle. The CDR3 consists of 12 residues. Germline CDR1 reads SNHLY; CDR2 reads FYNNEI. CDR3 loop: CASRLPGTEAFF. The CDR3 DNA reads as TGTGCCAGCAGACTCCCGGGCACTGAAGCTTTCTTT.

This clonotype has just one count. The rearrangement uses TRBV5-1 and TRBJ2-7; no firm D call. V lost 2 bases, J lost 2 bases, and 8 bases lay in between. Germline-derived CDR1 and CDR2 are SGHRS and YFSETQ. The CDR3 runs to 13 residues. CDR3 in amino acids: CASSFDAAYEQYF. In DNA, the CDR3 is TGCGCCAGCAGCTTCGACGCCGCCTACGAGCAGTACTTC.

The chain is built from TRBV4-1 and TRBJ1-1, with a possible D match to TRBD1 (5 bases). The germline V gene has CDR1 MGHRA and CDR2 YSYEKL. Trimming took 0 bases from V and 4 from J, leaving 6 bases between them. This CDR3 has 13 residues. The CDR3 DNA reads as TGCGCCAGCAGCCAAGAGGGGCTCACTGAAGCTTTCTTT. Translated, it gives CASSQEGLTEAFF.

The chain joins TRBV29-1 to TRBJ2-7; TRBD1 agrees at 9 bases. With 6 bases clipped from V and 2 bases from J, the junction kept 8 bases outside the gene matches. The CDR3 runs to 14 residues. The germline CDR1 and CDR2 sequences are SQVTM and ANQGSEA. CDR3 coding DNA: TGCAGCGTAGCCGGGGGACAGGGCGCCTACGAGCAGTACTTC. It yields the protein CSVAGGQGAYEQYF.

The chain joins TRBV4-2 to TRBJ1-2; TRBD1 agrees at 9 bases. Germline V lookup: CDR1 LGHNA, CDR2 YNFKEQ. This CDR3 has 16 residues. V lost 0 bases, J lost 4 bases, and 6 bases stayed unmatched. The CDR3 protein is CASSQETGGSVYGYTF. The CDR3 nucleotides read TGTGCCAGCAGCCAAGAAACAGGGGGCTCGGTCTATGGCTACACCTTC.

This clonotype was recorded a few times. The chain employs TRBV15 and TRBJ2-7; 8 nucleotides match TRBD1. CDR3 length equals 16 residues. CDR1 is LNHNV and CDR2 is YYDKDF in the germline V gene (reference sequence). V lost 0 bases, J lost 3 bases, and 7 bases stayed unmatched. CDR3 DNA sequence: TGTGCCACCAGCAGAGAAGGTGGGACAGGAGGCTACGAGCAGTACTTC. This encodes CATSREGGTGGYEQYF.

The V call is TRBV4-1, the J call TRBJ1-5; D call uncertain. The germline CDR1 and CDR2 sequences are MGHRA and YSYEKL. This CDR3 region has 17 residues. V lost 1 base and J 5 bases, leaving 18 bases between the germline ends. The CDR3 nucleotides are TGCGCCAGCAGCCAAGTGCCCGGCGGTCGGGGAGATCAGCCCCAGCATTTT. It yields the protein CASSQVPGGRGDQPQHF.

This clonotype appeared a few times. This chain connects TRBV20-1 to TRBJ2-4; D tentatively fits TRBD1 or TRBD2 (7 bases each). From germline, CDR1 is DFQATT and CDR2 SNEGSKA (reference sequence). The CDR3 extends over 14 amino acids. V lost 3 bases and J lost 5, with 14 bases in between. The CDR3: CSASRGGHQNIQYF. The CDR3 DNA reads TGCAGTGCTAGCAGGGGGGGGCATCAAAACATTCAGTACTTC.

This clonotype was counted once. The rearrangement links TRBV29-1 to TRBJ2-1; the D is unclear. Germline CDR1 and CDR2: SQVTM and ANQGSEA. The CDR3 spans 10 residues. The ends were cut back, 4 bases at V and 10 bases at J, with 8 bases in the middle. This CDR3 is CSVGFEEQFF. CDR3 nucleotide sequence: TGCAGCGTTGGTTTTGAAGAGCAGTTCTTC.

The V and J genes are TRBV10-3 and TRBJ1-5; the D gene is possibly TRBD1 (6 bases). Germline lookup yields CDR1 ENHRY and CDR2 SYGVKD. Trimming left V 3 bases short and J 2 bases short, with 11 bases between. This CDR3 spans 15 amino acids. Here the CDR3 DNA reads TGTGCCATCAGTGACTCGGGGGCCCGCAATCAGCCCCAGCATTTT. The encoded protein is CAISDSGARNQPQHF.

V is TRBV6-5 and J is TRBJ2-5, with TRBD2 matching over 8 bases. Germline loops: CDR1 MNHEY, CDR2 SVGAGI. CDR3 size: 14 residues. J was trimmed by 4 bases and V by 6 bases; bases with no gene match: 7. The CDR3 region has the DNA TGTGCCAGCAGCTCCAGGACTAGCCTAGAGACCCAGTACTTC. Encoded protein: CASSSRTSLETQYF.

The rearrangement joins TRBV27 to TRBJ2-4, with 11 bases that match TRBD2. V lost 3 bases to trimming and J lost 7 bases; unmatched junction nucleotides: 2. In germline, CDR1 is MNHEY, CDR2 SMNVEV (reference sequence). The CDR3 spans 14 residues. In nucleotides, the CDR3 is TGTGCCAGCAGTTTTTTAGCGGGAGGGAACATTCAGTACTTC. It encodes CASSFLAGGNIQYF.

This clonotype was recorded a few times. The chain carries TRBV28 and TRBJ1-2; 7 bases are a match to TRBD1. Germline V gene sequence: CDR1 MDHEN, CDR2 SYDVKM. CDR3 size: 14 residues. The junction had 9 bases not matched to a gene; V was cut back by 6 bases and J by 5 bases. The CDR3 DNA is TGTGCCAGCAGAGAAGGGGGCTCCACTTATGGCTACACCTTC. The encoded protein is CASREGGSTYGYTF.

The chain links TRBV11-2 to TRBJ2-7, with 9 bases identical to TRBD1. Germline-derived CDR1 and CDR2 are SGHAT and FQNNGV. Trimming removed 1 base from V and 2 bases from J; junction bases left unmatched: 12. This CDR3 spans 18 amino acids. Written as DNA, the CDR3 is TGTGCCAGCAGCTTAGGGGGCGGACAGGGGCACCCTACCTACGAGCAGTACTTC. Translation gives CASSLGGGQGHPTYEQYF.

This chain connects TRBV5-5 to TRBJ2-2, with unresolved D. V was shortened by 0 bases and J by 0 bases, with 3 bases between the two germline ends. The CDR3 extends over 14 amino acids. Germline assignment: CDR1 SGHKS and CDR2 YYEKEE (reference sequence). The CDR3 DNA reads TGTGCCAGCAGCTTGGACGCGAACACCGGGGAGCTGTTTTTT. This sequence encodes CASSLDANTGELFF. Using reference TRBV5-5 and TRBJ2-2 for the parts outside the CDR3, the full variable domain is DAGVTQSPTHLIKTRGQQVTLRCSPISGHKSVSWYQQVLGQGPQFIFQYYEKEERGRGNFPDRFSARQFPNYSSELNVNALLLGDSALYLCASSLDANTGELFFGEGSRLTVL.